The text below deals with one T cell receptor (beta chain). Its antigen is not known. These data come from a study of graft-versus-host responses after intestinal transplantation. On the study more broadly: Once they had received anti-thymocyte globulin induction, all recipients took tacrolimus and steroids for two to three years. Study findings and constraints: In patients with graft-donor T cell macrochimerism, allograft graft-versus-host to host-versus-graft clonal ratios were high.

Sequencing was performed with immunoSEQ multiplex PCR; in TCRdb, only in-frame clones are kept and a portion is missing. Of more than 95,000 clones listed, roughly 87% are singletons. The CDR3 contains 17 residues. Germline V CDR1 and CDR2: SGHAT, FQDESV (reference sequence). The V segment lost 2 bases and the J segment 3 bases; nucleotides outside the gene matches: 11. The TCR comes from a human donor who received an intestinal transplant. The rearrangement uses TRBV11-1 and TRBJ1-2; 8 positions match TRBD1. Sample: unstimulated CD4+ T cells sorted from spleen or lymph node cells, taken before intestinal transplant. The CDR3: CASSLSYSGGADYGYTF. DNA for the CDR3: TGTGCCAGCAGCTTAAGCTATTCAGGGGGCGCAGACTATGGCTACACCTTC.